Listed here is a single T cell receptor beta chain. Additional DNA sequences in this sample encode the identical CDR3. This entry belongs to a study of shared clonotypes between healthy human individuals. TCRdb keeps only in-frame clones here, not all; method: immunoSEQ multiplex PCR. The sample lists over a million clones; approximately 98.5% were seen once. V was cut by 2 bases and J by 1 base, with 8 bases left in between. CDR1 and CDR2 (germline): MDHEN, SYDVKM. The CDR3 has 14 amino acids. Material for sequencing was naive CD4+ T cells sorted from blood. Subset noted: CD45RA+ positively selected. This TCR came from a man younger than 40 in good health. The chain has TRBV28 and TRBJ1-1; possibly TRBD1 for D (5 bases). The CDR3 loop is CASSLRQTNTEAFF. CDR3 nucleotides: TGTGCCAGCAGTTTACGACAGACGAACACTGAAGCTTTCTTT.